This TCR beta chain is drawn from a study of radiotherapy plus CTLA-4 blockade in lung cancer (dated by TCRdb to the late 2010s). General notes on the study: Objective responses were observed in 15% to 20% of enrolled patients, and disease control was achieved in 30% to 40%. Overall study results and their limits: After treatment with radiotherapy and ipilimumab, TCR clones that originated in tumors expanded in peripheral blood. The strongest predictors of response were reported to be early dynamic shifts in blood T cell clones along with a rise in serum interferon-beta following radiation.

Unmatched junction bases come to 1, with V trimmed by 0 bases and J by 4 bases. From the cysteine through the phenylalanine, the CDR3 covers 14 amino acids. Only the CDR3 DNA is retained, 42 bases long and in frame from the first base. Reading the germline V gene (reference sequence) gives CDR1 SGHNT and CDR2 YYREEE. In this study, focal radiation therapy paired with CTLA-4 blockade (ipilimumab) was tested in patients who had chemo-refractory metastatic non-small-cell lung cancer. Libraries came from the immunoSEQ multiplex PCR assay. TCRdb stores this immuneACCESS table with in-frame sequences only. Part of the clones is absent; in the studies checked, under half of the shortfall reflects unresolved V genes, and no reason is known for the rest. Counted in this sample were about 97,000 clones; around 79% of them appeared once. The ten largest clones take up around 2.7% of the sample. As to this clone: What this receptor recognizes is not known. Base qualities are missing; no much larger clone stands one base away.

The chain links TRBV5-4 with TRBJ1-2; 9 central bases correspond to TRBD1. The sequence was obtained from a human donor with non-small cell lung cancer who had a partial response to radiotherapy plus ipilimumab. Some clones in this sample may be carry-over from other donors' samples. This specimen consisted of peripheral blood, obtained from a patient treated with radiotherapy plus ipilimumab. CDR3 region: CASSLGTGVYGYTF. The DNA is as follows: TGTGCCAGCAGCTTGGGGACAGGGGTCTATGGCTACACCTTC.